This passage covers 25 T cell receptor beta chains from one sample sequenced in a study of breast tumors, draining lymph nodes, adjacent tissues. Axillary draining lymph nodes of breast cancer patients supplied the node samples. TCRdb ran MiXCR on the multiplex PCR reads and lists one entry per CDR3 protein. Of around 290,000 distinct CDR3 sequences in the sample, roughly 31% were seen once. The specimen sequenced was axillary lymph node tissue. Receptor source: a female donor with breast cancer. Some clones in this sample may be carry-over from other donors' samples.

In its sample, this clonotype was seen a few times. This sequence joins TRBV3-1 and TRBJ2-5, with a possible D match to TRBD1 (5 bases). The CDR3 extends over 14 amino acids. Per germline, CDR1 LGHDT and CDR2 YNNKEL (reference sequence). Trimming shortened V by 4 bases and J by 1 base, and 10 bases separated the two germline ends. The CDR3 here is CASSLAGIQETQYF. The CDR3 DNA follows: TGTGCCAGCAGCCTCGCAGGGATCCAAGAGACCCAGTACTTC.

Only one count was recorded for this clonotype. The chain couples TRBV5-1 to TRBJ2-7, with 11 positions matching TRBD2. The ends lost 5 bases at V and 3 bases at J; junction bases unmatched: 13. This CDR3 spans 17 amino acids. The germline CDR1 and CDR2 sequences are SGHRS and YFSETQ. The CDR3 region has the DNA TGCGCCAGCAGTGATAGCGGGAGGGCCTCTGGTATCTACGAGCAGTACTTC. It is translated as CASSDSGRASGIYEQYF.

Regarding this clonotype: A clone one base away is much larger, so this may be a read error. V gene TRBV9 combines with J gene TRBJ2-1; 8 nucleotides match TRBD2. The CDR3 contains 17 residues. With V trimmed by 4 bases and J by 9 bases, 18 bases remained unmatched. CDR1 SGDLS and CDR2 YYNGEE come from the germline V gene. This CDR3 reads CASSISSGTRAGTEQFF. The DNA of the CDR3 is TGTGCCAGCAGCATTTCATCCGGGACTAGGGCGGGGACTGAGCAGTTCTTC.

Note on this clonotype: The junction differs from germline at one of its ends, possibly a read error. This chain links TRBV5-4 with TRBJ2-7; 7 bases match TRBD2. The germline gives CDR1 SGHNT, CDR2 YYREEE (reference sequence). CDR3 length: 15 residues. In nucleotides, the CDR3 is TGTACCAGCAGCCGGGCGATTAGCGGGTCATACGAGCAGTACTTC. Translated, it gives CTSSRAISGSYEQYF.

This clonotype was observed many times. This chain joins TRBV2 and TRBJ1-6; TRBD1 might be the D (6 bases). From germline, CDR1 is SNHLY and CDR2 FYNNEI. The V end was cut by 11 bases, the J end by 10 bases, with 24 bases between. The CDR3 totals 15 residues. The CDR3 DNA follows: TGTGCCGGACAGTCGGGGGGCAGGGGCGGATCACCCCTCCACTTT. Translating it yields CAGQSGGRGGSPLHF.

This clonotype was seen ten or more times. The chain carries TRBV20-1 and TRBJ2-7; D remains unclear. Between the trimmed V and J ends, which lost 0 bases and 7 bases, there was a span of 22 bases. Germline CDR1 is DFQATT and CDR2 is SNEGSKA (reference sequence). The CDR3 contains 16 residues. The CDR3 loop reads CSARDPQVGVMREQYF. The CDR3 nucleotides read TGCAGTGCTAGAGACCCCCAAGTTGGGGTAATGAGGGAGCAGTACTTC.

This clonotype was seen at least ten times. This chain links TRBV9 with TRBJ1-6; D uncertain. The CDR3 contains 15 residues. Germline lookup yields CDR1 SGDLS and CDR2 YYNGEE. Trimming cost V 4 bases and J 2 bases, with 10 bases left between them. The CDR3 here is CASSPLSAYNSPLHF. The CDR3 DNA sequence: TGTGCCAGCAGCCCCCTATCGGCCTATAATTCACCCCTCCACTTT. The whole variable domain, filled in from reference TRBV9 and TRBJ1-6, reads DSGVTQTPKHLITATGQRVTLRCSPRSGDLSVYWYQQSLDQGLQFLIQYYNGEERAKGNILERFSAQQFPDLHSELNLSSLELGDSALYFCASSPLSAYNSPLHFGNGTRLTVT.

The table lists this clonotype with many counts. The V call is TRBV6-6, the J call TRBJ1-3; the D is unclear. This CDR3 has 12 amino acids. The germline V gene has CDR1 MNHNY and CDR2 SVGAGI (reference sequence). Trimming cost V 5 bases and J 6 bases, with 8 bases left between them. The CDR3 region has the DNA TGTGCCAGCAGTCCAGGTTCAAACACCATATATTTT. This sequence encodes CASSPGSNTIYF.

The chain has TRBV10-2 and TRBJ2-7, with 7 bases lining up with TRBD2. With 4 bases clipped from V and 2 bases from J, the junction kept 8 bases outside the gene matches. This CDR3 has 15 amino acids. Germline CDR1 reads WSHSY; CDR2 reads SAAADI. The CDR3 reads CASSGGSGLAYEQYF. CDR3 DNA sequence: TGCGCCAGCAGTGGGGGTAGCGGACTAGCCTACGAGCAGTACTTC.

This clonotype was found many times. The J gene is TRBJ2-2, the V gene TRBV5-1; TRBD1 matches 10 bases. V shed 4 bases, J shed 7 bases, and the junction held 7 bases outside the gene matches. Germline CDR1 reads SGHRS; CDR2 reads YFSETQ. This CDR3 comprises 15 residues. DNA of the CDR3: TGCGCCAGCAGCACCTCGGGACAGGGGAGCGGGGAGCTGTTTTTT. This codes for CASSTSGQGSGELFF.

This rearrangement joins TRBV27 to TRBJ2-2; no definite D call. V shed 6 bases and J shed 5 bases, with 13 bases lying between them. Germline CDR1 and CDR2: MNHEY and SMNVEV (reference sequence). The CDR3 has 14 residues. The CDR3: CASRTLLGTGELFF. CDR3 DNA: TGTGCCAGCAGGACTCTGCTTGGTACCGGGGAGCTGTTTTTT.

There are many counts of this clonotype. DNA for the CDR3: TGTGCCATCAGTGACTCAGGACTAGCGGGAGGCGTTGAGCAGTTCTTC. This codes for CAISDSGLAGGVEQFF. V is TRBV10-3 and J is TRBJ2-1, with 14 bases matching TRBD2. The length of the CDR3 is 16 residues. The V gene end was trimmed by 3 bases and the J gene end by 9 bases; junction bases not matched to a gene: 7. CDR1 and CDR2 (germline): ENHRY, SYGVKD.

In the case of this clonotype: A much larger clone differs from this one at a single base, so this may be a read error. The rearrangement uses TRBV5-1 and TRBJ1-2; D is undetermined. CDR1 and CDR2 from the germline V gene are SGHRS and YFSETQ. This CDR3 region has 13 residues. The CDR3: CASSPLGLYGHTF. Here the CDR3 DNA reads TGCGCCAGCAGCCCATTAGGTCTCTATGGCCACACCTTC. Full variable domain (missing parts from reference TRBV5-1 and TRBJ1-2): KAGVTQTPRYLIKTRGQQVTLSCSPISGHRSVSWYQQTPGQGLQFLFEYFSETQRNKGNFPGRFSGRQFSNSRSEMNVSTLELGDSALYLCASSPLGLYGHTFGSGTRLTVV.

This clonotype was observed a few times. A read error is possible here, since a much larger clone lies one base away. A read error is likely, as this CDR3 ends without the conserved phenylalanine or tryptophan. This rearrangement joins TRBV4-2 to TRBJ1-2, with D uncertain. CDR3 length equals 14 residues. Trimming took 0 bases from V and 5 from J, leaving 10 bases between them. The germline V gene has CDR1 LGHNA and CDR2 YNFKEQ. CDR3 protein: CASSQEVGTYGYTS. The CDR3 nucleotides read TGTGCCAGCAGCCAAGAGGTCGGAACATATGGCTACACCTCC.

The rearrangement uses TRBV29-1 and TRBJ2-3; D is uncertain. V was trimmed by 8 bases and J by 2 bases, leaving 17 bases between them. From germline, CDR1 is SQVTM and CDR2 ANQGSEA. This CDR3 has 14 amino acids. CDR3 residues: CSSPPAQYTDTQYF. The CDR3 coding sequence is TGCAGCTCACCACCGGCGCAGTACACAGATACGCAGTATTTT.

In this sample, this clonotype turned up many times. CDR3 DNA sequence: TGTGCCAGCAGCCTACAGGGGATGGGAACAGATACGCAGTATTTT. Translation gives CASSLQGMGTDTQYF. The chain combines TRBV13 with TRBJ2-3, with TRBD1 identical over 7 bases. Germline loops: CDR1 PRHDT, CDR2 FYEKMQ (reference sequence). V was clipped by 5 bases and J by 3 bases; unmatched bases: 8. CDR3 length equals 15 residues.

The chain recombines TRBV6-1 with TRBJ1-6; 9 nucleotides line up with TRBD1. The V gene end was trimmed by 4 bases and the J gene end by 7 bases; junction bases not matched to a gene: 2. The CDR3 is 14 amino acids. CDR1 is MNHNS, CDR2 SASEGT, per germline. This CDR3 is CASSAGTGNSPLHF. The CDR3, as DNA: TGTGCCAGCAGTGCCGGGACAGGGAATTCACCCCTCCACTTT.

A word on this clonotype: A much larger clone differs by one base, so this may be a read error. This chain connects TRBV4-1 to TRBJ2-3; tentatively, D is TRBD2 (5 bases). Germline loops: CDR1 MGHRA, CDR2 YSYEKL. CDR3 length: 18 amino acids. The CDR3 sequence: CASSQALWTGLSTDTRYF. The CDR3 DNA reads TGCGCCAGCAGCCAAGCCTTGTGGACCGGACTCAGCACAGATACGCGGTATTTT.

Regarding this clonotype: Compared with germline, one end of the junction differs, possibly owing to a read error. V is TRBV15 and J is TRBJ2-1; TRBD2 aligns across 9 bases. This CDR3 has 17 amino acids. CDR1 and CDR2 (germline): LNHNV, YYDKDF (reference sequence). This CDR3 is CATGRDRGSGRSNEQFF. CDR3 nucleotides: TGCGCCACCGGCAGAGATCGCGGGAGCGGGAGGTCCAATGAGCAGTTCTTC. Based on the CDR3 plus reference TRBV15 and TRBJ2-1, the full variable domain is DAMVIQNPRYQVTQFGKPVTLSCSQTLNHNVMYWYQQKSSQAPKLLFHYYDKDFNNEADTPDNFQSRRPNTSFCFLDIRSPGLGDTAMYLCATGRDRGSGRSNEQFFGPGTRLTVL.

This clonotype was observed at least ten times. The V gene is TRBV19, the J gene TRBJ2-1, with D possibly being TRBD2 (6 bases). The CDR3 extends over 13 amino acids. Per germline, CDR1 LNHDA and CDR2 SQIVND (reference sequence). V was pared by 6 bases and J by 9 bases, with 15 bases between. Written as DNA, the CDR3 is TGTGCCAGTAGCGAGGGACTCCCTACTGAGCAGTTCTTC. This translates into CASSEGLPTEQFF.

This clonotype was detected many times. Here the CDR3 DNA reads TGTGCCAGCAGTTTAGATTCGTATAGCAATCAGCCCCAGCATTTT. It codes for CASSLDSYSNQPQHF. The chain couples TRBV12-3 or TRBV12-4 to TRBJ1-5; D ambiguous. The CDR3 runs to 15 residues. Trimming cost V 1 base and J 0 bases, with 7 bases left between them.

As regards this clonotype: The conserved final phenylalanine or tryptophan is absent from the CDR3, which likely points to a read error. V gene TRBV7-3 combines with J gene TRBJ1-1; the D is unclear. The CDR3 totals 14 residues. V lost 4 bases and J lost 1, with 10 bases in between. From germline, CDR1 is SGHTA and CDR2 FQGTGA. Here the CDR3 DNA reads TGTGCCAGCAGCTCCCAACCCTCGAACACTGAAGCTTTCCTT. It encodes CASSSQPSNTEAFL.

As concerns this clonotype: This may stem from a read error, because a much larger clone lies one nucleotide away. The chain carries TRBV7-2 and TRBJ2-5, with TRBD1 as a possible D gene (7 bases). The CDR3 consists of 15 residues. CDR1 is SGHTA, CDR2 FQGNSA, per germline. CDR3 nucleotide sequence: TGTGCCAGCGGCCGGGGGACAGCGGCTCAAGAGGCCCAGTACTTC. Translating gives CASGRGTAAQEAQYF.

The sample holds many counts of this clonotype. This chain links TRBV11-3 with TRBJ2-1; D unresolved. V dropped 5 bases and J dropped 4 bases, with 9 bases sitting between them. The CDR3 spans 13 residues. CDR1 SGHNT and CDR2 YENEEA come from the germline V gene. The CDR3 sequence is CASSATNYNEQFF. In DNA, the CDR3 is TGTGCCAGCAGCGCCACTAATTACAATGAGCAGTTCTTC.

This clonotype showed up many times. V is TRBV13 and J is TRBJ2-2; D uncertain. Trimming took 6 bases from V and 1 from J, leaving 6 bases between them. This CDR3 has 13 amino acids. CDR1 and CDR2 from the germline V gene are PRHDT and FYEKMQ (reference sequence). The CDR3 region has the DNA TGTGCCAGCAGGGAGCAGAACACCGGGGAGCTGTTTTTT. Translated, it gives CASREQNTGELFF.